The 6 T cell receptor beta chains reported below all come from one sample, sequenced in a study of T cell responses to AZD1222 COVID-19 vaccine. Data came from immunoSEQ multiplex PCR; TCRdb stores just in-frame clones and leaves some out. Found here are 85,000 to 130,000 clones, about 88% of them singletons; the top ten hold 15% to 20%. Sequencing was performed on peripheral blood, taken on day 0 of AZD1222 vaccination. The receptors here all came from an adult in good health.

This rearrangement joins TRBV3-1 (or the pseudogene TRBV3-2) to TRBJ1-3; D unclear. This CDR3 contains 16 residues. Germline assignment: CDR1 LGHDT and CDR2 YNNKEL (reference sequence). Trimming stripped 4 bases from V and 0 bases from J, with 13 bases between. The CDR3 is CASSPWSGYSGNTIYF. CDR3 bases: TGTGCCAGCAGCCCGTGGAGCGGCTACTCTGGAAACACCATATATTTT.

This clone was recorded a few times. J is TRBJ1-5 and V is TRBV6-2 or TRBV6-3, with D uncertain. Germline CDR1 and CDR2: MNHEY and SVGEGT. The CDR3 length is 14 residues. V was shortened by 5 bases and J by 2 bases, with 10 bases between the two germline ends. The CDR3 DNA reads TGTGCCAGCAGTCATGGCGGCGGCAATCAGCCCCAGCATTTT. Translating gives CASSHGGGNQPQHF.

This clone has a single count. The chain combines TRBV11-3 with TRBJ1-1; D gene ambiguous. V gave up 4 bases and J gave up 1 base, with 10 bases separating them. Germline CDR1 is SGHNT and CDR2 is YENEEA. The CDR3 spans 14 residues. CDR3: CASSSSPENTEAFF. Here the CDR3 DNA reads TGTGCCAGCAGCTCCTCCCCCGAGAACACTGAAGCTTTCTTT.

J is TRBJ2-2 and V is TRBV3-1 (or the pseudogene TRBV3-2); the match to TRBD2 covers 9 bases. Losses at the gene ends were 0 bases for V and 4 bases for J; bases not matched to a gene: 0. The CDR3 contains 15 residues. Germline assignment: CDR1 LGHDT and CDR2 YNNKEL (reference sequence). In DNA form, the CDR3 reads TGTGCCAGCAGCCAAGATAGCGGGGGCACCGGGGAGCTGTTTTTT. Translation: CASSQDSGGTGELFF.

J is TRBJ2-3 and V is TRBV7-2; no clear D. Trimming stripped 5 bases from V and 4 bases from J, with 7 bases between. Germline V lookup: CDR1 SGHTA, CDR2 FQGNSA. The CDR3 is made up of 12 amino acids. Here the CDR3 reads CASSNFADTQYF. Written as DNA, the CDR3 is TGTGCCAGCAGCAACTTCGCAGATACGCAGTATTTT.

This chain joins TRBV5-1 and TRBJ1-1; 7 positions agree with TRBD1. V dropped 4 bases and J dropped 8; count of bases not matched to a gene: 14. The CDR3 has 15 amino acids. Germline V gives CDR1 SGHRS, CDR2 YFSETQ. The DNA of the CDR3 is TGCGCCAGCAGCGAAACGGGACAGCCCTATAGGGAAGCTTTCTTT. Its translation: CASSETGQPYREAFF.